The present entry profiles one T cell receptor (beta chain) with its context. From germline, CDR1 is MNHEY and CDR2 SMNVEV (reference sequence). V dropped 6 bases and J dropped 1 base, with 9 bases sitting between them. This CDR3 comprises 13 residues. This entry belongs to a study of blood T cell repertoires in COVID-19. Per the authors' pipeline: Researchers report that nucleated cell counts were estimated from reference gene primer amplification. TCRdb keeps only in-frame clones here, not all; method: immunoSEQ multiplex PCR. V and J calls plus clone size are reproduced from that table; the DNA served to infer D and trimming. This sample has under 250,000 clones; approximately 86% occur once, and the top ten carry around 1.7%.

Sequenced sample: peripheral blood. V usage is TRBV27 and J usage is TRBJ1-2; D ambiguous. The source is a woman in her fifties or sixties who had recovered from COVID-19. The CDR3 nucleotides are TGTGCCAGCAGACCGGGATTTAACTATGGCTACACCTTC. This sequence encodes CASRPGFNYGYTF.